Sequencing of this T cell receptor (beta chain) was carried out in a study of chemoradiotherapy in HPV16-positive cancers. Measured with immunoSEQ multiplex PCR; TCRdb has only the in-frame clones, and not every one. The sample carries roughly 9,100 clones, approximately 76% recorded once. The sample was acquired from a patient who underwent chemoradiotherapy. This receptor was obtained from a human donor with HPV-associated anogenital cancer.

This chain's CDR3 is CASSESGGGQWGELFF. The CDR3 DNA reads as TGTGCCAGCAGTGAATCGGGCGGGGGGCAGTGGGGGGAGCTGTTTTTT. V is TRBV6-1 and J is TRBJ2-2; 8 bases agree with TRBD2. Trimming at V came to 2 bases and at J to 8 bases, leaving 10 bases not matched to a gene. CDR3 length equals 16 residues. CDR1 and CDR2 (germline): MNHNS, SASEGT.